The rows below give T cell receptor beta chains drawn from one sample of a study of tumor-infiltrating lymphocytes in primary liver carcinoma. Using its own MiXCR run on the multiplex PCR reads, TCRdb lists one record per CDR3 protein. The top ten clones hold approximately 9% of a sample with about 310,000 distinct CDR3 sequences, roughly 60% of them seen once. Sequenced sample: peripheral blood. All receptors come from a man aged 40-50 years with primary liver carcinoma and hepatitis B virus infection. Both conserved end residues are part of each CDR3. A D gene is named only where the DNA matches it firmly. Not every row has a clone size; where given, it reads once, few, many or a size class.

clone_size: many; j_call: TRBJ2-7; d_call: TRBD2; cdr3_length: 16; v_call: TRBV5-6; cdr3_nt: TGTGCCAGCAGCAATACTTGGCGGGAGGGCTCCTACGAGCAGTACTTC; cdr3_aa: CASSNTWREGSYEQYF
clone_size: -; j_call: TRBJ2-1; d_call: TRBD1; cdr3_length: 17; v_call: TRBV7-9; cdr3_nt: TGTGCCAGCAGCACAGGGGGCTTGGCGGGAGAGTACAATGAGCAGTTCTTC; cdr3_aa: CASSTGGLAGEYNEQFF
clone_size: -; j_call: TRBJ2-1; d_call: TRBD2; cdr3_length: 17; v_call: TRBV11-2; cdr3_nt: TGTGCCAGCAGCTCAGTGGGTGAGACTAGCGGCTACAATGAGCAGTTCTTC; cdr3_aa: CASSSVGETSGYNEQFF
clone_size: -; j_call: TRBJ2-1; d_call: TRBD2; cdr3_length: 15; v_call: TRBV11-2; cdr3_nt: TGTGCCAGCACCCTACTAGCGGGAGGTCCCAACGAGCTGTTCTTC; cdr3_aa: CASTLLAGGPNELFF
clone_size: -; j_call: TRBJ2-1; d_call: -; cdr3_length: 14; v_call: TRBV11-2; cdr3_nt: TGTACCAGTTCCTCCGTCCCGATAGGGAATGAGCAGTTCTTC; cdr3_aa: CTSSSVPIGNEQFF
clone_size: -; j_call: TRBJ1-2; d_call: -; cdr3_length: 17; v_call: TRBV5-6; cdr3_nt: TGTGCCGGCAGCCCCCGGGCCGTACTTAGTCCTAACTTTGGCTACACCTTC; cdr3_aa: CAGSPRAVLSPNFGYTF
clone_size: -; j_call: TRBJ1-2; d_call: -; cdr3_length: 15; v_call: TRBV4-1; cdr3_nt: TGCGCCAGCAACCCTGTTGACGGGGACTCCTATGGCTACACCTTC; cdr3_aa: CASNPVDGDSYGYTF
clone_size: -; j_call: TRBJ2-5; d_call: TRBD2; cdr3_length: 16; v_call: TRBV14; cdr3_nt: TGTGCCAGCAGCCCGGGCGGAGCGGGAGGCTGGGAGACCCAGTACTTC; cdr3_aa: CASSPGGAGGWETQYF
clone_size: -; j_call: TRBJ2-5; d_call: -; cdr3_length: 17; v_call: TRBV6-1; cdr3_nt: TGTGCCAGTAGTGCTCCATTTCGGACGGGATGCCAAGAGACCCGGTACTTC; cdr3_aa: CASSAPFRTGCQETRYF
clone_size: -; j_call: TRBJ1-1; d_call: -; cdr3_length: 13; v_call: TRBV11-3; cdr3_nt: TGTGCCAGCAGCCGCACGGGGGGCATTGAAGCTTCCTTT; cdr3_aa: CASSRTGGIEASF
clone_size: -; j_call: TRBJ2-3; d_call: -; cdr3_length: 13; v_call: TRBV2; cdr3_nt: TGTGCCGGAACGGACGGAGGCACAAATACGCAGTATTTT; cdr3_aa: CAGTDGGTNTQYF
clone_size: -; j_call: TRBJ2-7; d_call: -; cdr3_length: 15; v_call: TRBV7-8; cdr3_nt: TGTGCCAGCAGCGAAGGACAGCTACCCCCCTACGATCAGTACTTC; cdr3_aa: CASSEGQLPPYDQYF
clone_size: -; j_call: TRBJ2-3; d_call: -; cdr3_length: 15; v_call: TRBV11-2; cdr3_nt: TGTGCCAGCAGCCTAGGGACGGTTCGGACAGATACGCAGTATTTT; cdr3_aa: CASSLGTVRTDTQYF
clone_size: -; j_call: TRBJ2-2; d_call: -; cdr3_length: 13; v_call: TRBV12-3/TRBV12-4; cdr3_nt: TGTGCCAGTAGTTTATCTGGGACCAGGGAGCTGTTTTTT; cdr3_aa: CASSLSGTRELFF
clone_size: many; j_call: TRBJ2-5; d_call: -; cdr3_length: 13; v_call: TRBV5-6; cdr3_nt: TGTGCCAGCAGCTTGTACGCTACGGAGACCCAGTACTTC; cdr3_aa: CASSLYATETQYF
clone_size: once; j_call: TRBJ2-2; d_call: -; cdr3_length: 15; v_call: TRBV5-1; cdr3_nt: TGCGCCAGCACCTTGGACAGCGCGAACACCGGGGAGCTGTTTTTT; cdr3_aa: CASTLDSANTGELFF
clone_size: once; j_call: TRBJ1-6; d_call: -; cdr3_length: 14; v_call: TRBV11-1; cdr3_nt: TGTGCCAGCAGTTGGACGTCCGGGGATTCACCTCCCCACTTT; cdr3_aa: CASSWTSGDSPPHF
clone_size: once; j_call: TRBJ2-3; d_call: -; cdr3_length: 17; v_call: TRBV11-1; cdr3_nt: TGTGCCAGCAGCTCGCCCGATGGGGGGGGGCGTACAGATACGCAGTATTTT; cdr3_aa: CASSSPDGGGRTDTQYF
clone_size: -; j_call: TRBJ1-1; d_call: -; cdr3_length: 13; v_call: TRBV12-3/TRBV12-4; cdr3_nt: TGTGCCAGCAGAGTGGACAGAACCCGGAGAGCTTTCTTT; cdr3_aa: CASRVDRTRRAFF
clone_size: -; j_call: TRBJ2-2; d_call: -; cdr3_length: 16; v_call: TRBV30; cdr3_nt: TGTGCCTCACCCTCCGCCAGGGGAACCTCCACCGGGGAGCTGTTTTTT; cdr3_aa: CASPSARGTSTGELFF
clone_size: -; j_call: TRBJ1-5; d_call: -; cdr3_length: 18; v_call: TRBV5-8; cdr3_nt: TGTGCCAGCAGCTTGTTCGGGACGGCCGGCTATAGCAATCAGCCCCAGCATTTT; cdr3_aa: CASSLFGTAGYSNQPQHF
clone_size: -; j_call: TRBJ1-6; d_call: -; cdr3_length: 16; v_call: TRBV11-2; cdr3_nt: -; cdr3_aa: CASSFATGTANSPPHF
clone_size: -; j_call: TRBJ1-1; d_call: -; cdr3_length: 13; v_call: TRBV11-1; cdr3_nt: TGTGCCAGCAGCTTAGATGGGAACGCTGAAGCTTTTTTT; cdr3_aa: CASSLDGNAEAFF
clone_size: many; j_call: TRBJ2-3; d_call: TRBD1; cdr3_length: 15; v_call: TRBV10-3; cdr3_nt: TGTGCCATCAGCGGACAGGGGCGTACCACAGATACGCAGTATTTT; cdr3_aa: CAISGQGRTTDTQYF
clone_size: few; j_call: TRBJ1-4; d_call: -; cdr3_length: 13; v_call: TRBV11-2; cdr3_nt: TGTGCCAGCAGAACAGGGTTCGTAGAAAAACTGTTTTTT; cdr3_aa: CASRTGFVEKLFF
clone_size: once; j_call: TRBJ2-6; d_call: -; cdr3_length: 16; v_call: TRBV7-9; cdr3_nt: TGTGCCAGCAGCTCGGTTGTGGACTCTGGGGCCAACGTCCTGACTTTC; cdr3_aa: CASSSVVDSGANVLTF
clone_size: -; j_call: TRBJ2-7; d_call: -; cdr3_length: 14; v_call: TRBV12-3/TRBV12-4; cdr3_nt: TGTGCCAACAGTTCGGTCGGGACTTACTACGAGCAGTACTTC; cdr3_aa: CANSSVGTYYEQYF
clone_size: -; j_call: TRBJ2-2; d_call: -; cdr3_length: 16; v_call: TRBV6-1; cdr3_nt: TGTGCCAGCAGTGAAGGGGCTAGCTCTCATCCCGGGGAGCTGTTTTTT; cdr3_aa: CASSEGASSHPGELFF
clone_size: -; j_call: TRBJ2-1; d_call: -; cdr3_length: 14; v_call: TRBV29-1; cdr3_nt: TGCAGCGTTGTCGCCGCGAGCTCCTACAATGAGCAATTATTC; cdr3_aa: CSVVAASSYNEQLF
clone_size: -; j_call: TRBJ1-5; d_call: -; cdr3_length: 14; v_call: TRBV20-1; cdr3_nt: TGCAGTGCAGCAGACGGGAGGGGCAATCAGCCCCAGCATTTT; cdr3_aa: CSAADGRGNQPQHF
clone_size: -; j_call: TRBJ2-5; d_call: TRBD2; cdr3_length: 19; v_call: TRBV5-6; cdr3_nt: TGTGTCAGCAGCTCGTTGAGACAGGGACTAGCGGGAGTGTCCCCAAACCAGTACTTC; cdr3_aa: CVSSSLRQGLAGVSPNQYF
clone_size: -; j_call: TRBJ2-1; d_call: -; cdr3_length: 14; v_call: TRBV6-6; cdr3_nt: TGTGCCAGCACCGACAGTACCTCCCACAATGAGCAGTTCTTC; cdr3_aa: CASTDSTSHNEQFF
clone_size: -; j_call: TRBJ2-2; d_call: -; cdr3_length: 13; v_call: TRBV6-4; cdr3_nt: TGTGCCAGCAGTTCGGACCTTACCGGGGAGCTGTTTTTT; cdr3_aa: CASSSDLTGELFF
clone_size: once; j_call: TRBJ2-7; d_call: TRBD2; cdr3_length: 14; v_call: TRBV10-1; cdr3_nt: TGCACCAGCAGTCCCAGCGGGAGGGCTTACGAGCAGTACTTC; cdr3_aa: CTSSPSGRAYEQYF
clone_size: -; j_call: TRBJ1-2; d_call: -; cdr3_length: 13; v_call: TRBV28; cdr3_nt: TGTGCCAGCAGACTTGACAGGAACTATGGCTACACCTTC; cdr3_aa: CASRLDRNYGYTF
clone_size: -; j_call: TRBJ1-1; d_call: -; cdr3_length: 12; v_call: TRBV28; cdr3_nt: TGTGTCAGCAGTTTGGGGGTTACTGAAGCTTTCTTT; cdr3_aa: CVSSLGVTEAFF
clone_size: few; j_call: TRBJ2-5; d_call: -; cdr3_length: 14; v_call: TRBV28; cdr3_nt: TGTGCCAGCAGCCTGACGCTTAGCCAAGAGACCCAGTACTTC; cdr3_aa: CASSLTLSQETQYF
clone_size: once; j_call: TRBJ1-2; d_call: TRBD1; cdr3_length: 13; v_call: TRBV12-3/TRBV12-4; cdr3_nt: TGTGCCAGCAGCACAGGGGGGATGTATGGCTACATCTTC; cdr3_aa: CASSTGGMYGYIF
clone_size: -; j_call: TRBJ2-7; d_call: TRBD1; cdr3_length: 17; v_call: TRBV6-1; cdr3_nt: TGTGCCAGCAGTGACAGGGGAGAGACAGGGGGCTCCTACGAGCAGTACTTC; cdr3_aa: CASSDRGETGGSYEQYF
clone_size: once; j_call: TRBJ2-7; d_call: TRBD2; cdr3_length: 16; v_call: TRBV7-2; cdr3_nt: TGTGCCAGCAGCTCGGAAACTAGCGGGAGGTTCTCCGAGCAGTACTTC; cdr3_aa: CASSSETSGRFSEQYF
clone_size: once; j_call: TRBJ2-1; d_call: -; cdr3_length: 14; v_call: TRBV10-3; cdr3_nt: TGTGCCATCAGTGGGGCGGGGTCCGGCGATGAGCAGTTCTTC; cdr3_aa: CAISGAGSGDEQFF
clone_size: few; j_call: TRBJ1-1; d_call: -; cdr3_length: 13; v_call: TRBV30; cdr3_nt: TGTGCCTGGAAGCTGTCAGGGGACACTGAAGCTTTCTTT; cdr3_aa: CAWKLSGDTEAFF
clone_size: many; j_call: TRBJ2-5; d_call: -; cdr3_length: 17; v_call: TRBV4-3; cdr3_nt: TGCGCCAGCAGCCAAGAGGCGCAGGGTTCGCACCAAGAGACCCAGTACTTC; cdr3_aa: CASSQEAQGSHQETQYF
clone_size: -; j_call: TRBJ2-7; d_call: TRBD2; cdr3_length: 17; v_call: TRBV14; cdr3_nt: TGTGCCAGCAGCCAAGAAGGCCGGCTAGCGGGATATTACGAGCAGTACTTC; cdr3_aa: CASSQEGRLAGYYEQYF
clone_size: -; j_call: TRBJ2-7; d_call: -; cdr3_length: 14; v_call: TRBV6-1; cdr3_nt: TGTGCCAGCAGTGTAGGCGGCAAGGCCTACGAGCAGTACTTC; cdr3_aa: CASSVGGKAYEQYF
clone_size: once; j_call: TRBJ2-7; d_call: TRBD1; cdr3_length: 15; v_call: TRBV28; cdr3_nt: TGTGCCAGCAGTTCCCCCAGCCGACAGGGTGGCGAGCAGTACTTC; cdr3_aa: CASSSPSRQGGEQYF